The 23 T cell receptor beta chains below were found in one sample sequenced in a study of T cell responses to AZD1222 COVID-19 vaccine. Sequencing was performed with immunoSEQ multiplex PCR; in TCRdb, only in-frame clones are kept and a portion is missing. This sample has about 190,000 clones; 80% to 90% occur once, and the top ten carry approximately 2.5%. The starting material was peripheral blood, obtained on day 0 of MenACWY control vaccination. These receptors all come from an adult in good health.

The CDR3 spells CASTPLGRENEQYF. CDR3 coding DNA: TGTGCCAGCACGCCCTTAGGCAGGGAAAACGAGCAGTACTTC. The V and J genes are TRBV27 and TRBJ2-7; D might be TRBD1 (5 bases). The germline V gene encodes CDR1 MNHEY and CDR2 SMNVEV (reference sequence). This CDR3 comprises 14 residues. Trimming took off 7 bases at V and 5 bases at J, with 18 bases between the two ends.

V usage is TRBV28 and J usage is TRBJ2-5; possible D gene TRBD1, 5 bases. This CDR3 is built from 12 residues. CDR1 is MDHEN and CDR2 is SYDVKM in the germline V gene. Trimming removed 6 bases at V and 8 bases at J, with 13 bases between. CDR3 region: CASRDTGATQYF. The CDR3 DNA reads TGTGCCAGCAGAGATACTGGGGCCACCCAGTACTTC.

The genes are TRBV7-9 and TRBJ1-4; 7 bases agree with TRBD1. Germline CDR1 is SEHNR and CDR2 is FQNEAQ (reference sequence). This CDR3 contains 16 residues. The ends lost 1 base at V and 6 bases at J; junction bases unmatched: 8. The CDR3 is CASSLVKGQRDEKLFF. CDR3 DNA: TGTGCCAGCAGCTTAGTAAAGGGACAGAGAGATGAAAAACTGTTTTTT.

The genes are TRBV7-2 and TRBJ1-4; D is uncertain. The germline gives CDR1 SGHTA, CDR2 FQGNSA. V lost 0 bases, J lost 0 bases, and 2 bases lay in between. The CDR3 totals 14 residues. The CDR3 coding sequence is TGTGCCAGCAGCTTAGCGGCAACTAATGAAAAACTGTTTTTT. It specifies CASSLAATNEKLFF.

J is TRBJ2-7 and V is TRBV4-3, with TRBD2 matching 8 bases. After removal of 1 base from V and 1 base from J, the junction contained 0 bases not matched to a gene. The CDR3 has 14 amino acids. The germline V gene encodes CDR1 LGHNA and CDR2 YSLEER. The CDR3 protein is CASSQASGSYEQYF. DNA for the CDR3: TGCGCCAGCAGCCAAGCTAGCGGGTCCTACGAGCAGTACTTC.

This sequence joins TRBV5-1 and TRBJ2-3; 13 bases fit TRBD2. The CDR3 contains 16 residues. V dropped 3 bases and J dropped 2; count of bases not matched to a gene: 3. Germline CDR1 is SGHRS and CDR2 is YFSETQ. For the CDR3, the DNA is TGCGCCAGCAGCTCTGGGACTAGCGGGAACACAGATACGCAGTATTTT. This encodes CASSSGTSGNTDTQYF. Based on the CDR3 plus reference TRBV5-1 and TRBJ2-3, the full variable domain is KAGVTQTPRYLIKTRGQQVTLSCSPISGHRSVSWYQQTPGQGLQFLFEYFSETQRNKGNFPGRFSGRQFSNSRSEMNVSTLELGDSALYLCASSSGTSGNTDTQYFGPGTRLTVL.

J is TRBJ2-1 and V is TRBV28; D remains unclear. The CDR3 has 15 amino acids. CDR1 is MDHEN and CDR2 is SYDVKM in the germline V gene. V was shortened by 7 bases and J by 0 bases, with 13 bases between the two germline ends. CDR3 sequence reads: CASMLTSSSYNEQFF. The CDR3 DNA reads TGTGCCAGCATGCTTACCTCGAGCTCCTACAATGAGCAGTTCTTC.

This clone was found once. The chain joins TRBV4-1 to TRBJ2-7; D may be TRBD1 (6 bases). The CDR3 has 13 residues. The V and J ends lost 5 bases and 3 bases respectively, with 11 bases between them. The germline gives CDR1 MGHRA, CDR2 YSYEKL. The CDR3 coding sequence is TGCGCCAGCAGCACTGGACAGAGCTACGAGCAGTACTTC. It is translated as CASSTGQSYEQYF.

This clone has more than one count but fewer than ten. The gene calls are TRBV28 and TRBJ1-2; D is undetermined. Per germline, CDR1 MDHEN and CDR2 SYDVKM. This CDR3 is built from 12 residues. V dropped 5 bases and J dropped 4 bases, with 8 bases sitting between them. CDR3 in DNA: TGTGCCAGCAGTGCCGGCCTCTATGGCTACACCTTC. Protein: CASSAGLYGYTF.

The rearrangement uses TRBV7-3 and TRBJ2-1, with D perhaps TRBD2 (6 bases). This CDR3 is 15 amino acids long. Per germline, CDR1 SGHTA and CDR2 FQGTGA. V was clipped by 5 bases and J by 5 bases, with 16 bases between them. The chain's CDR3 is CASSGSAGSNNEQFF. The CDR3 DNA reads TGTGCCAGCAGCGGAAGTGCGGGATCGAACAATGAGCAGTTCTTC.

The chain joins TRBV5-4 to TRBJ2-1, with 12 nucleotides matching TRBD2. With 4 bases clipped from V and 2 bases from J, the junction kept 1 base outside the gene matches. CDR3 length: 15 residues. In germline, CDR1 is SGHNT, CDR2 YYREEE (reference sequence). The CDR3 loop reads CASSTSGGPYNEQFF. CDR3 DNA: TGTGCCAGCAGCACTAGCGGGGGGCCCTACAATGAGCAGTTCTTC. Supplemented by reference TRBV5-4 and TRBJ2-1, the full variable domain reads ETGVTQSPTHLIKTRGQQVTLRCSSQSGHNTVSWYQQALGQGPQFIFQYYREEENGRGNFPPRFSGLQFPNYSSELNVNALELDDSALYLCASSTSGGPYNEQFFGPGTRLTVL.

The chain uses TRBV28 and TRBJ2-6; TRBD1 might be the D (6 bases). Germline CDR1 is MDHEN and CDR2 is SYDVKM. V was clipped by 2 bases and J by 3 bases, with 14 bases between them. CDR3 length equals 17 residues. The CDR3 spells CASSLPTGLGGANVLTF. The CDR3 region has the DNA TGTGCCAGCAGTTTACCTACAGGGTTGGGTGGGGCCAACGTCCTGACTTTC.

The J gene is TRBJ1-2, the V gene TRBV28; D perhaps matches TRBD1 (5 bases). In germline, CDR1 is MDHEN, CDR2 SYDVKM. CDR3 length: 12 residues. Trimming shortened V by 8 bases and J by 5 bases, and 12 bases separated the two germline ends. As DNA, the CDR3 is TGTGCCAGCGAGGGGCGGCGTTATGGCTACACCTTC. Its protein is CASEGRRYGYTF.

The CDR3 DNA is TGTGCCAGCAGTGAAAGTCGGGTAGGGCATAATGAAAAACTGTTTTTT. This translates into CASSESRVGHNEKLFF. The chain is built from TRBV2 and TRBJ1-4; D not resolved. Germline CDR1 reads SNHLY; CDR2 reads FYNNEI. The CDR3 is 16 residues long. Trimming took off 2 bases at V and 4 bases at J, with 14 bases between the two ends.

The V and J genes are TRBV11-2 and TRBJ2-5; D unclear. Between the trimmed V and J ends, which lost 1 base and 5 bases, there was a span of 11 bases. CDR3 length: 14 residues. Germline V lookup: CDR1 SGHAT, CDR2 FQNNGV. This CDR3 reads CASSLVLPSETQYF. In DNA form, the CDR3 reads TGTGCCAGCAGCTTAGTACTCCCTTCGGAGACCCAGTACTTC.

J is TRBJ1-5 and V is TRBV2, with D uncertain. The CDR3 consists of 13 residues. V was shortened by 7 bases and J by 4 bases, with 11 bases between the two germline ends. The germline gives CDR1 SNHLY, CDR2 FYNNEI. CDR3 sequence: CASKMDGNQPQHF. The CDR3 DNA reads TGTGCCAGCAAGATGGACGGAAATCAGCCCCAGCATTTT.

The chain uses TRBV6-5 and TRBJ2-7, with 10 bases matching TRBD1. In germline, CDR1 is MNHEY, CDR2 SVGAGI. The CDR3 extends over 14 amino acids. V shed 3 bases, J shed 4 bases, and the junction held 3 bases outside the gene matches. The CDR3 nucleotides read TGTGCCAGCAGTTATGGGACAGGGGAGTACGAGCAGTACTTC. Translated: CASSYGTGEYEQYF.

This chain links TRBV7-2 with TRBJ2-3; D is ambiguous. Germline V CDR1 and CDR2: SGHTA, FQGNSA. CDR3 length: 14 amino acids. V was shortened by 1 base and J by 2 bases, with 7 bases between the two germline ends. CDR3 residues: CASSLEAATDTQYF. The CDR3 coding sequence is TGTGCCAGCAGCTTAGAGGCGGCCACAGATACGCAGTATTTT.

CDR3: CASSPSGLAGAKNIQYF. The CDR3 DNA follows: TGTGCCAGCAGCCCCTCGGGACTAGCGGGAGCCAAAAACATTCAGTACTTC. This rearrangement joins TRBV7-2 to TRBJ2-4, with 12 bases fitting TRBD2. The length of the CDR3 is 17 residues. Germline CDR1 SGHTA, CDR2 FQGNSA. Germline trimming cut 5 bases from V and 0 bases from J; bases unmatched to any gene: 5.

V is TRBV7-8 and J is TRBJ2-2; no clear D gene. V was cut by 7 bases and J by 0 bases, with 9 bases left in between. The germline V gene encodes CDR1 SGHVS and CDR2 FQNEAQ. The CDR3 contains 14 residues. DNA of the CDR3: TGTGCCAGCAAGGGCACGTCGAACACCGGGGAGCTGTTTTTT. This gives the protein CASKGTSNTGELFF.

In this sample, this clone turned up once. The chain couples TRBV24-1 to TRBJ1-6; D is unclear. Trimming cost V 0 bases and J 10 bases, with 6 bases left between them. Germline CDR1 reads KGHDR; CDR2 reads SFDVKD. There are 13 residues in the CDR3. This CDR3 reads CATSDLKGSPLHF. CDR3 sequence (DNA): TGTGCCACCAGTGATTTGAAAGGATCACCCCTCCACTTT.

The rearrangement joins TRBV6-5 to TRBJ2-7, with D tentatively TRBD1 (7 bases). Germline CDR1 and CDR2: MNHEY and SVGAGI. The CDR3 runs 13 residues. Between the trimmed V and J ends, which lost 6 bases and 2 bases, there was a span of 11 bases. The CDR3 spells CASRPRGAYEQYF. The CDR3 region has the DNA TGTGCCAGCAGACCCAGGGGGGCCTACGAGCAGTACTTC.

V usage is TRBV28 and J usage is TRBJ2-5; D possibly corresponds to TRBD2 (7 bases). The CDR3 is made up of 15 amino acids. Looked up from germline, CDR1 is MDHEN and CDR2 is SYDVKM. The CDR3, as DNA: TGTGCTTCAGCAAGGGGGGGCCCAAGCAGTGCGACCCAGTACTTC. This sequence encodes CASARGGPSSATQYF.